The TCR beta chain described here comes from a study of cytomegalovirus exposure and HLA in healthy donors. As for the study in general: Ancestry clustering placed around four fifths of some 400 genotyped donors in the Caucasian-associated cluster. Study outcomes and limitations: Common viral pathogens seemed to be connected with several of the most significant clusters, according to a later analysis. Roughly uniform depth of sequencing across donors was assumed in presence/absence analyses.

Note on this clone: Antigen unknown.

The CDR3 is 17 amino acids. V shed 3 bases and J 6 bases; nucleotides not matched to a gene: 16. Germline-derived CDR1 and CDR2 are MNHNS and SASEGT. PCR primers comprised 60 Vbeta and 13 Jbeta primers. The method was immunoSEQ multiplex PCR; TCRdb's version includes in-frame clones alone and lacks a portion of them. The repertoire includes over 150,000 clones, around 85% of them detected once, and about 1.9% sits in the top ten. This chain uses TRBV6-1 with TRBJ1-2; 7 nucleotides match TRBD1. Input material: PBMCs. The TCR was taken from a human donor in good health. This CDR3 reads CASSEEQGYEILDGYTF. Here the CDR3 DNA reads TGTGCCAGCAGTGAGGAACAGGGGTATGAGATATTGGATGGCTACACCTTC.